This T cell receptor beta chain was retrieved from a study of beta chain features in type 1 diabetes. Per the germline V gene, CDR1 is ENHRY and CDR2 is SYGVKD. V shed 5 bases and J shed 1 base, with 6 bases lying between them. The CDR3 loop spans 14 amino acids. Expressed TCRB transcripts were sequenced, since all the RNA that had been isolated was reverse transcribed. Produced via immunoSEQ multiplex PCR; TCRdb's table is partial and in-frame only. This sample yields 300,000 to 350,000 clones, of which roughly a fifth are seen a single time; approximately 0.041% belongs to the top ten. A single heparinised draw of approximately 110 mL on average was taken per donor.

What was sequenced was naive CD4+ T cells from blood. The sequence was collected from a woman aged 18-29 years in good health. The gene calls are TRBV10-3 and TRBJ2-6; D is perhaps TRBD1 (6 bases). The CDR3: CAISQGSGANVLTF. In DNA, the CDR3 is TGTGCCATCAGTCAGGGGTCTGGGGCCAACGTCCTGACTTTC.